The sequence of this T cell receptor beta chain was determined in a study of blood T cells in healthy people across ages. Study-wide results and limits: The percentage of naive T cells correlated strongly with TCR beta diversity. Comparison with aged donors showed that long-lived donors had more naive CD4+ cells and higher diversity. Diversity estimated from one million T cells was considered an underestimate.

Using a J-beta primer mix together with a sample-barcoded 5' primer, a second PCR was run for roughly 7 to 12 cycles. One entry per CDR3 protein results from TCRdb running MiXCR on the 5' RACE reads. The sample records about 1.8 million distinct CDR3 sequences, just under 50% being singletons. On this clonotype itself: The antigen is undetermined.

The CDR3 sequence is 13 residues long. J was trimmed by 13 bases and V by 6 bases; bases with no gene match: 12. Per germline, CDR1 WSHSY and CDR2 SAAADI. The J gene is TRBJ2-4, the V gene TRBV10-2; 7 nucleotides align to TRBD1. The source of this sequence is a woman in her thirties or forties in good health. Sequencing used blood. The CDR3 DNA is TGCGCCAGCAGGAGAGACAGGGCAAGGGAGCAGTACTTC. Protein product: CASRRDRAREQYF.